This TCR beta chain comes out of a study of blood T cell repertoires in COVID-19. As for the study in general: Samples taken during acute and convalescent COVID-19 were collected in the United States, Italy and Spain. PBMCs, B-cell-depleted T cells, or T cells were the source of the cDNA or gDNA that made up the material.

Profiled with immunoSEQ multiplex PCR; TCRdb holds only in-frame clones, not every one. Among 190,000 or so clones listed, 70% to 90% were seen once. CDR1 and CDR2 (germline): KGHSH, LQKENI. Losses at the gene ends were 3 bases for V and 4 bases for J; bases not matched to a gene: 8. The CDR3 has 17 amino acids. The sequencing sample was made of peripheral blood. The V gene is TRBV18, the J gene TRBJ2-3; TRBD2 matches at 12 bases. The sequence derives from a man between 35 and 55 years old with active or convalescent COVID-19. The CDR3 reads CASSPQPASGGADTQYF. CDR3 DNA sequence: TGTGCCAGCTCACCTCAACCCGCTAGCGGGGGGGCAGATACGCAGTATTTT.